The rows below give T cell receptor beta chains drawn from one sample of a study of cytomegalovirus exposure and HLA in healthy donors. The method was immunoSEQ multiplex PCR; TCRdb's version includes in-frame clones alone and lacks a portion of them. The repertoire holds about 160,000 clones, with roughly 84% as singletons. The sample was PBMCs. All receptors come from a man aged 30 to 39 in good health and CMV-seronegative. Both conserved end residues are part of each CDR3. The D gene is left open where the match is weak. Some rows have no size entry. The others give once, few or many, or a class for an expanded clone.

TRBD2	TRBV19	few	TRBJ2-1	TGTGCCAGTAGTAGCCATCTAGCGGAACTCTACAATGAGCAGTTCTTC	CASSSHLAELYNEQFF
NA	TRBV2	NA	TRBJ1-5	TGTGCCAGCTCCGGTTTTACGGGGAGCCATAGCAATCAGCCCCAGCATTTT	CASSGFTGSHSNQPQHF
NA	TRBV18	NA	TRBJ1-2	TGTGCCAGCTCACCACCCTCAGGGGAGTACTATGGCTACACCTTC	CASSPPSGEYYGYTF
NA	TRBV6-6	NA	TRBJ2-1	TGTGCCAGCAGTTACTCGACGGCAGGCGCGGGCAATGAGCAGTTCTTC	CASSYSTAGAGNEQFF
TRBD2	TRBV7-6	NA	TRBJ2-2	TGTGCCAGCAGCCTTACCGGACTAGGGCTAGCCGGGGAGCTGTTTTTT	CASSLTGLGLAGELFF
NA	TRBV5-1	NA	TRBJ1-1	TGCGCCAGCAGCTTGGGGATAAAGGACAGCACTGAAGCTTTCTTT	CASSLGIKDSTEAFF
TRBD2	TRBV4-2	NA	TRBJ2-1	TGTGCCAGCAGCCAAGAAAGGGGGACTAGCGGGAGTGGCGATGAGCAGTTCTTC	CASSQERGTSGSGDEQFF
TRBD1	TRBV6-5	NA	TRBJ2-5	TGTGCCAGCAGACTGACAGGGTTCGGAGAGACCCAGTACTTC	CASRLTGFGETQYF
NA	TRBV14	NA	TRBJ2-3	TGTGCCAGCAGCCAAGCTAACACAGATACGCAGTATTTT	CASSQANTDTQYF
NA	TRBV10-1	NA	TRBJ2-1	TGCGCCAGCAGTCCGGGAGCCTACAATGAGCAGTTCTTC	CASSPGAYNEQFF
TRBD2	TRBV9	once	TRBJ2-2	TGTGCCAGCAGTGAGACTAGCGGGAGGGTCGGGGAGCTGTTTTTT	CASSETSGRVGELFF
NA	TRBV6-1	NA	TRBJ1-3	TGTGCCAGCACTGATAACAGGGTGGTCTCTGGAAACACCATATATTTT	CASTDNRVVSGNTIYF
NA	TRBV5-6	NA	TRBJ2-7	TGTGCCAGCAGCTTGATGGGGCCATCCTACGAGCAGTACTTC	CASSLMGPSYEQYF
TRBD1	TRBV6-4	NA	TRBJ1-2	TGTGCCAGCAGTGAAGGCCCTGGACAGGGGCTTCGGGATGGCTACACCTTC	CASSEGPGQGLRDGYTF
TRBD2	TRBV7-2	NA	TRBJ2-5	TGTGCCAGCAGCTTATATTCCGGGGGGTGGCAGACCCAGTACTTC	CASSLYSGGWQTQYF
TRBD1	TRBV11-2	NA	TRBJ1-6	TGTGCCAGCAGATCGACAGGGGACCCGTGGGCCCTCCACTTT	CASRSTGDPWALHF
TRBD1	TRBV4-1	few	TRBJ1-5	TGCGCCAGCAGCCCGGGACAGCACAATCAGCCCCAGCATTTT	CASSPGQHNQPQHF